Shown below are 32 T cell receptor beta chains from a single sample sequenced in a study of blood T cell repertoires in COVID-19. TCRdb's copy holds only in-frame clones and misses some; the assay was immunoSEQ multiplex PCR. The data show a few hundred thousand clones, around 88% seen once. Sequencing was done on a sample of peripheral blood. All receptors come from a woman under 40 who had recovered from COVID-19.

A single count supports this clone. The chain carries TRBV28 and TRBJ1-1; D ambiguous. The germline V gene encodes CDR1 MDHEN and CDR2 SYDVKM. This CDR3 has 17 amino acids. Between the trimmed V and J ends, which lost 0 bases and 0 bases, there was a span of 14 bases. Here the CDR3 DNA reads TGTGCCAGCAGTTTATGGACGTTGGCGGAATTGAACACTGAAGCTTTCTTT. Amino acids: CASSLWTLAELNTEAFF.

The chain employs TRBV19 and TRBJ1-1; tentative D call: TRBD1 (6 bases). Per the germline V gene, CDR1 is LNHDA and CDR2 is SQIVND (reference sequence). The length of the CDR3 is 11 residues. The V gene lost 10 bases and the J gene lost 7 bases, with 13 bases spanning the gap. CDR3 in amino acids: CATIRDNEAFF. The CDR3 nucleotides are TGTGCCACCATCCGGGACAATGAAGCTTTCTTT.

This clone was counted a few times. The DNA of the CDR3 is TGTGCCAGTACGAGGACAGGGAACCGGGGGACCCAGTACTTC. It is translated as CASTRTGNRGTQYF. The rearrangement links TRBV19 to TRBJ2-5, with 8 bases that match TRBD1. The length of the CDR3 is 14 residues. In germline, CDR1 is LNHDA, CDR2 SQIVND (reference sequence). Trimming took 7 bases from V and 7 from J; bases not matched to a gene: 11.

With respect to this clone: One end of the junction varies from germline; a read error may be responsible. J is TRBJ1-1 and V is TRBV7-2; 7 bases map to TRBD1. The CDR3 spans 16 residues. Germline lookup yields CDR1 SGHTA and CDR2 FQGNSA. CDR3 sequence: CASTLQGPGMNTEAFF. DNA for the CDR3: TGTGCCAGCACCTTACAGGGGCCAGGAATGAACACTGAAGCTTTCTTT.

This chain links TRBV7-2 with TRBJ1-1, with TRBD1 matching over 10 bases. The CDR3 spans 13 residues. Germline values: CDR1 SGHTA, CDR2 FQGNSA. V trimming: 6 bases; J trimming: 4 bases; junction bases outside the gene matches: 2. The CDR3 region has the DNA TGTGCCAGCAGGGGACAGGGGCCCACTGAAGCTTTCTTT. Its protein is CASRGQGPTEAFF.

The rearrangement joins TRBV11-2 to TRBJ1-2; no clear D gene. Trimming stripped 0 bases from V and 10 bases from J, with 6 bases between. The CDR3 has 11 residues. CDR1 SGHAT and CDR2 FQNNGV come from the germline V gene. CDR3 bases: TGTGCCAGCAGCTTAGAGAGGGACTACACCTTC. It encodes CASSLERDYTF.

CDR3 coding DNA: TGTGCCACCAGCAGAGACAGGGGGCATGGTCAGCCCCAGCATTTT. This codes for CATSRDRGHGQPQHF. The chain joins TRBV15 to TRBJ1-5; TRBD1 aligns across 8 bases. CDR1 is LNHNV, CDR2 YYDKDF, per germline (reference sequence). Unmatched junction bases numbered 4, after V lost 0 bases and J lost 6 bases. The CDR3 is 15 amino acids.

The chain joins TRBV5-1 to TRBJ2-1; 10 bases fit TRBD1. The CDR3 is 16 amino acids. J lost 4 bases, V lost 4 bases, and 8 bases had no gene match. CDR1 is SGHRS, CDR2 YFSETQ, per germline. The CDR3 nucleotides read TGCGCCAGCAGCATCTACCCGGGACAGGGGTACAATGAGCAGTTCTTC. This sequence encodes CASSIYPGQGYNEQFF. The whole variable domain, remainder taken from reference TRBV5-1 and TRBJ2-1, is KAGVTQTPRYLIKTRGQQVTLSCSPISGHRSVSWYQQTPGQGLQFLFEYFSETQRNKGNFPGRFSGRQFSNSRSEMNVSTLELGDSALYLCASSIYPGQGYNEQFFGPGTRLTVL.

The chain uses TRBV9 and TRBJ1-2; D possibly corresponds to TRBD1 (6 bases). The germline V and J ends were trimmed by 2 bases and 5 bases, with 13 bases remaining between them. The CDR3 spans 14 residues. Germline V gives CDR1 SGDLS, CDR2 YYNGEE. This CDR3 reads CASSVTGISYGYTF. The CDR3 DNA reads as TGTGCCAGCAGCGTCACAGGGATCTCTTATGGCTACACCTTC.

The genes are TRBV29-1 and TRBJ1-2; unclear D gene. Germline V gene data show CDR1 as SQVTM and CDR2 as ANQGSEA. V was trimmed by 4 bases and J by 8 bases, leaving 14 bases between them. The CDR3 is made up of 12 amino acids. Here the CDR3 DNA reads TGCAGCGTTGGGGCGGGAAGGGAGGGCTACACCTTC. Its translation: CSVGAGREGYTF.

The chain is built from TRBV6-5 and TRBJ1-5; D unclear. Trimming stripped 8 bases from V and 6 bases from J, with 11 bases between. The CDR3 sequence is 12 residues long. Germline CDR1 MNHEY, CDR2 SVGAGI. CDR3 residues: CASGPSGQPQHF. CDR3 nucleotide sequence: TGTGCCAGCGGTCCTAGTGGTCAGCCCCAGCATTTT.

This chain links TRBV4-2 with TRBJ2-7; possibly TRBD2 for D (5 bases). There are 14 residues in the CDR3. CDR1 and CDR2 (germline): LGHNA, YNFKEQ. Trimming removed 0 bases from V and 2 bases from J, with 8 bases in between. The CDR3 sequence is CASSQDHGAYEQYF. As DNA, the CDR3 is TGTGCCAGCAGCCAAGATCACGGGGCCTACGAGCAGTACTTC.

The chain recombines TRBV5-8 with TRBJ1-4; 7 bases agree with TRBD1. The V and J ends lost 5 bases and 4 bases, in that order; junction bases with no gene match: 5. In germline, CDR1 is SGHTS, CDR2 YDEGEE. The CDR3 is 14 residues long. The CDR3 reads CASSGQDFNEKLFF. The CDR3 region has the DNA TGTGCCAGCAGTGGACAGGACTTTAATGAAAAACTGTTTTTT.

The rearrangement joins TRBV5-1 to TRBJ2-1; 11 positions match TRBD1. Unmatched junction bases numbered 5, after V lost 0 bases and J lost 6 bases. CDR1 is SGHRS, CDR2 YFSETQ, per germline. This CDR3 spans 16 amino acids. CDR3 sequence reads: CASSLEGTGGGNEQFF. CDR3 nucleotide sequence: TGCGCCAGCAGCTTGGAGGGGACAGGGGGAGGCAATGAGCAGTTCTTC.

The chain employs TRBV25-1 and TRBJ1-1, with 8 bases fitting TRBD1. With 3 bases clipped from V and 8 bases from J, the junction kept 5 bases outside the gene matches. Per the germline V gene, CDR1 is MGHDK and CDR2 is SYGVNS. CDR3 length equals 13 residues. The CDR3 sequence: CASSEAWDREAFF. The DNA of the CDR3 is TGTGCCAGCAGTGAGGCGTGGGACAGGGAAGCTTTCTTT.

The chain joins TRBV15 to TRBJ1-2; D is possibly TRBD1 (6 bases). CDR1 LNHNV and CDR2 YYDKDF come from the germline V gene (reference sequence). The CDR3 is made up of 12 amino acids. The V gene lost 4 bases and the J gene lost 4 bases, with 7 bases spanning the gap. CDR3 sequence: CATSKGVYGYTF. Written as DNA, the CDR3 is TGTGCCACCAGCAAGGGGGTCTATGGCTACACCTTC.

For the CDR3, the DNA is TGTGCCAGCAGTTCCCAGAAAAGTCAGCCCCAGCATTTT. This translates into CASSSQKSQPQHF. V and J are TRBV6-5 and TRBJ1-5; no reliable D call. This CDR3 is built from 13 residues. Germline CDR1 is MNHEY and CDR2 is SVGAGI. Between the trimmed V and J ends, which lost 4 bases and 6 bases, there was a span of 10 bases.

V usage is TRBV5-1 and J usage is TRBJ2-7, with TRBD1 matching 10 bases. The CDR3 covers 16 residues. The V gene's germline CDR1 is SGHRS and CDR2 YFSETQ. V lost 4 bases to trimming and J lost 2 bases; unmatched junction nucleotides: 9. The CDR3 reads CASSRTWDRGTYEQYF. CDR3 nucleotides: TGCGCCAGCAGCCGCACCTGGGACAGGGGCACCTACGAGCAGTACTTC.

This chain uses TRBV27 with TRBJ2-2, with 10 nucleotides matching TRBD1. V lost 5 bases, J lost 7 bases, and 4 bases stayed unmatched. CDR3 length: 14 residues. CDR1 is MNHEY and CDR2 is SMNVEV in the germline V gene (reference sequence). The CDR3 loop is CASSRTGGLGELFF. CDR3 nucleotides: TGTGCCAGCAGTCGGACAGGGGGTCTCGGGGAGCTGTTTTTT.

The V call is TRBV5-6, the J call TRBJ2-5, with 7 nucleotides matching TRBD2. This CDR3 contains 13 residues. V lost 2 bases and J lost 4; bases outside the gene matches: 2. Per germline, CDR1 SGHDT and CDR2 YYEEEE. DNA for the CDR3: TGTGCCAGCAGCTTACGGGGGGTAGAGACCCAGTACTTC. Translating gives CASSLRGVETQYF.

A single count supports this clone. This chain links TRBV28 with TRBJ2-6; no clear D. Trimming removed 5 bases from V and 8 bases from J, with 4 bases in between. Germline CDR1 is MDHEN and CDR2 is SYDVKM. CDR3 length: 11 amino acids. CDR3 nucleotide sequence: TGTGCCAGCAGTAACACCAACGTCCTGACTTTC. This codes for CASSNTNVLTF.

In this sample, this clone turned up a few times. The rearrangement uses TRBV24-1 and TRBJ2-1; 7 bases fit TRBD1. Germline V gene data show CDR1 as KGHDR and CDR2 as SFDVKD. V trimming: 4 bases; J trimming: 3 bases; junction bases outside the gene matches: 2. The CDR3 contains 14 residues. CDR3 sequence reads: CATSEGTVYNEQFF. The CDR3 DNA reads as TGTGCCACCAGTGAGGGGACAGTCTACAATGAGCAGTTCTTC.

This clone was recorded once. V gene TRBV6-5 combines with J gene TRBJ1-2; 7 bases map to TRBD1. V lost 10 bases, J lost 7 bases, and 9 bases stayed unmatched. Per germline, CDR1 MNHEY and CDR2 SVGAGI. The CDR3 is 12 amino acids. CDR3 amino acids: CANQRGQFGYTF. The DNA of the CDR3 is TGTGCCAACCAACGGGGACAGTTTGGCTACACCTTC.

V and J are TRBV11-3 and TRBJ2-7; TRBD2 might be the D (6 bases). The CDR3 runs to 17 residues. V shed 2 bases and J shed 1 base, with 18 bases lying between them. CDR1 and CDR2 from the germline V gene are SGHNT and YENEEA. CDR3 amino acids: CASSLSGGAPGSYEQYF. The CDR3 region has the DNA TGTGCCAGCAGCTTATCTGGAGGGGCTCCCGGATCCTACGAGCAGTACTTC.

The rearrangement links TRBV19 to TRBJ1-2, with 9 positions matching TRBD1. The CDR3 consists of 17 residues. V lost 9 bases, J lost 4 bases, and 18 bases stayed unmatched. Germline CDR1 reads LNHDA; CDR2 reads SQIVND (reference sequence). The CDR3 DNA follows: TGTGCCAGCACCGGTGGGACAGGGTTCAACTTACTCTATGGCTACACCTTC. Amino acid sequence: CASTGGTGFNLLYGYTF.

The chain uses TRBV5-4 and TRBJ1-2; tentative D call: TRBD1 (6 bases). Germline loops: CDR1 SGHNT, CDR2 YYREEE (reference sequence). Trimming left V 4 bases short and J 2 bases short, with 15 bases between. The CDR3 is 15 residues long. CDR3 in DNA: TGTGCCAGCAGCCCCGATCCGGGACAAAACTATGGCTACACCTTC. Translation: CASSPDPGQNYGYTF. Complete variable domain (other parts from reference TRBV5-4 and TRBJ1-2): ETGVTQSPTHLIKTRGQQVTLRCSSQSGHNTVSWYQQALGQGPQFIFQYYREEENGRGNFPPRFSGLQFPNYSSELNVNALELDDSALYLCASSPDPGQNYGYTFGSGTRLTVV.

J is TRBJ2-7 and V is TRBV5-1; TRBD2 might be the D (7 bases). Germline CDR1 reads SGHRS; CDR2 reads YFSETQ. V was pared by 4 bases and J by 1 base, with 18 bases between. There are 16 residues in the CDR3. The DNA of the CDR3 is TGCGCCAGCAGCGTTATGGGGGGGCTCGGGTCCTACGAGCAGTACTTC. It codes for CASSVMGGLGSYEQYF.

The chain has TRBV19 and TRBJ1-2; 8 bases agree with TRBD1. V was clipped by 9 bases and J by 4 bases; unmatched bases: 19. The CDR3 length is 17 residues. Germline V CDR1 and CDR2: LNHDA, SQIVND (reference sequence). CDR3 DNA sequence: TGTGCCAGCTTGAACTCCGGGACAGGTCCCCCTCTCTATGGCTACACCTTC. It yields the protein CASLNSGTGPPLYGYTF.

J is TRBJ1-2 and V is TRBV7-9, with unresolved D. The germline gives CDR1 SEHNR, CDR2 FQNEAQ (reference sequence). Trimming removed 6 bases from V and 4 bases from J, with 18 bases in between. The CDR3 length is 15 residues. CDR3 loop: CASSPPPALLYGYTF. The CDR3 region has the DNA TGTGCCAGCAGTCCCCCCCCCGCATTACTCTATGGCTACACCTTC.

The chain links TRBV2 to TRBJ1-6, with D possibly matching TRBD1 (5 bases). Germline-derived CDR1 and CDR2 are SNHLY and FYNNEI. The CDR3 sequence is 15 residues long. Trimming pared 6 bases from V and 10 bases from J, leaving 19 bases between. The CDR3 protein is CASRPEGRYGSPLHF. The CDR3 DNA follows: TGTGCCAGCAGGCCGGAGGGGAGGTATGGGTCACCCCTCCACTTT.

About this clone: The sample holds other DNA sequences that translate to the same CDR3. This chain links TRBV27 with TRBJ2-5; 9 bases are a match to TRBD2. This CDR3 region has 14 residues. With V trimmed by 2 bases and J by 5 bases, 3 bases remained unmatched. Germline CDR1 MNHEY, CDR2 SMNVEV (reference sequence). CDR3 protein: CASSLAGGRETQYF. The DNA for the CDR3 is TGTGCCAGCAGTTTAGCGGGGGGGCGGGAGACCCAGTACTTC.

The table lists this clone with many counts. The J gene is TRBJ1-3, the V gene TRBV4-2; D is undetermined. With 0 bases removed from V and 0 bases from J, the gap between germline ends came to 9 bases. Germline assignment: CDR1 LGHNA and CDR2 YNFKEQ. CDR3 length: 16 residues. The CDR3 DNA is TGTGCCAGCAGCCAAGACGATAAAGCCTCTGGAAACACCATATATTTT. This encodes CASSQDDKASGNTIYF.